This section outlines one T cell receptor beta chain sequence together with its context. The source of the sample is a study of T cells in Graves' hyperthyroidism and ophthalmopathy. This CDR3 has 17 amino acids. The V gene lost 0 bases and the J gene lost 6 bases, with 24 bases spanning the gap. Germline CDR1 reads DFQATT; CDR2 reads SNEGSKA (reference sequence). Researchers took RNA transcripts and amplified the TCR beta CDR3 regions from them. The primer set for the first-round RT-PCR of the TCR CDR3 was HTBI. From the multiplex PCR reads, TCRdb called clonotypes with MiXCR, one entry per CDR3 protein. Here the sample spans 350,000 to 450,000 distinct CDR3 sequences, around 15% being singletons.

This TCR came from a man aged 45-60 years with Graves' ophthalmopathy. Sample: blood. V and J are TRBV20-1 and TRBJ2-7; D gene ambiguous. The CDR3 bases are TGCAGTGCTAGAGATAGCTTGGATAGTTTTCGTATTGTCGAGCAGTACTTC. Translating it yields CSARDSLDSFRIVEQYF.